The clone carrying this T cell receptor (beta chain) occurred many times. Its antigen is unknown. The germline gene is not matched at one end of the junction; a read error may be the cause. Establishment of the diagnosis relied upon clinical symptoms, serum thyroxine, TRAb, thyroid ultrasound and orbital computed tomography. The source of the sample is a study of Graves' ophthalmopathy and Graves' hyperthyroidism. TCR beta CDR3 amplification used RNA transcripts. The library came from an HTBI-primed first-round RT-PCR and a second-round multiplex PCR. TCRdb itself ran the multiplex PCR reads through MiXCR, one entry per CDR3 protein. The sample contains over a million distinct CDR3 sequences, about 40% of which appear only once. Findings and limits, study-wide: The majority of expanded thyroid clonotypes above 0.001 frequency also occurred in blood.

Per the germline V gene, CDR1 is LGHNA and CDR2 is YSLEER. This CDR3 region has 13 residues. The sequence was obtained from an adult man with Graves' hyperthyroidism. The chain employs TRBV4-3 and TRBJ1-5, with D uncertain. Sequences were obtained from peripheral blood or thyroid tissue (not recorded which). The chain's CDR3 is CASSQGWDQPQHF. CDR3 nucleotides: TGTGCCAGCAGCCAAGGGTGGGATCAGCCCCAGCATTTT.